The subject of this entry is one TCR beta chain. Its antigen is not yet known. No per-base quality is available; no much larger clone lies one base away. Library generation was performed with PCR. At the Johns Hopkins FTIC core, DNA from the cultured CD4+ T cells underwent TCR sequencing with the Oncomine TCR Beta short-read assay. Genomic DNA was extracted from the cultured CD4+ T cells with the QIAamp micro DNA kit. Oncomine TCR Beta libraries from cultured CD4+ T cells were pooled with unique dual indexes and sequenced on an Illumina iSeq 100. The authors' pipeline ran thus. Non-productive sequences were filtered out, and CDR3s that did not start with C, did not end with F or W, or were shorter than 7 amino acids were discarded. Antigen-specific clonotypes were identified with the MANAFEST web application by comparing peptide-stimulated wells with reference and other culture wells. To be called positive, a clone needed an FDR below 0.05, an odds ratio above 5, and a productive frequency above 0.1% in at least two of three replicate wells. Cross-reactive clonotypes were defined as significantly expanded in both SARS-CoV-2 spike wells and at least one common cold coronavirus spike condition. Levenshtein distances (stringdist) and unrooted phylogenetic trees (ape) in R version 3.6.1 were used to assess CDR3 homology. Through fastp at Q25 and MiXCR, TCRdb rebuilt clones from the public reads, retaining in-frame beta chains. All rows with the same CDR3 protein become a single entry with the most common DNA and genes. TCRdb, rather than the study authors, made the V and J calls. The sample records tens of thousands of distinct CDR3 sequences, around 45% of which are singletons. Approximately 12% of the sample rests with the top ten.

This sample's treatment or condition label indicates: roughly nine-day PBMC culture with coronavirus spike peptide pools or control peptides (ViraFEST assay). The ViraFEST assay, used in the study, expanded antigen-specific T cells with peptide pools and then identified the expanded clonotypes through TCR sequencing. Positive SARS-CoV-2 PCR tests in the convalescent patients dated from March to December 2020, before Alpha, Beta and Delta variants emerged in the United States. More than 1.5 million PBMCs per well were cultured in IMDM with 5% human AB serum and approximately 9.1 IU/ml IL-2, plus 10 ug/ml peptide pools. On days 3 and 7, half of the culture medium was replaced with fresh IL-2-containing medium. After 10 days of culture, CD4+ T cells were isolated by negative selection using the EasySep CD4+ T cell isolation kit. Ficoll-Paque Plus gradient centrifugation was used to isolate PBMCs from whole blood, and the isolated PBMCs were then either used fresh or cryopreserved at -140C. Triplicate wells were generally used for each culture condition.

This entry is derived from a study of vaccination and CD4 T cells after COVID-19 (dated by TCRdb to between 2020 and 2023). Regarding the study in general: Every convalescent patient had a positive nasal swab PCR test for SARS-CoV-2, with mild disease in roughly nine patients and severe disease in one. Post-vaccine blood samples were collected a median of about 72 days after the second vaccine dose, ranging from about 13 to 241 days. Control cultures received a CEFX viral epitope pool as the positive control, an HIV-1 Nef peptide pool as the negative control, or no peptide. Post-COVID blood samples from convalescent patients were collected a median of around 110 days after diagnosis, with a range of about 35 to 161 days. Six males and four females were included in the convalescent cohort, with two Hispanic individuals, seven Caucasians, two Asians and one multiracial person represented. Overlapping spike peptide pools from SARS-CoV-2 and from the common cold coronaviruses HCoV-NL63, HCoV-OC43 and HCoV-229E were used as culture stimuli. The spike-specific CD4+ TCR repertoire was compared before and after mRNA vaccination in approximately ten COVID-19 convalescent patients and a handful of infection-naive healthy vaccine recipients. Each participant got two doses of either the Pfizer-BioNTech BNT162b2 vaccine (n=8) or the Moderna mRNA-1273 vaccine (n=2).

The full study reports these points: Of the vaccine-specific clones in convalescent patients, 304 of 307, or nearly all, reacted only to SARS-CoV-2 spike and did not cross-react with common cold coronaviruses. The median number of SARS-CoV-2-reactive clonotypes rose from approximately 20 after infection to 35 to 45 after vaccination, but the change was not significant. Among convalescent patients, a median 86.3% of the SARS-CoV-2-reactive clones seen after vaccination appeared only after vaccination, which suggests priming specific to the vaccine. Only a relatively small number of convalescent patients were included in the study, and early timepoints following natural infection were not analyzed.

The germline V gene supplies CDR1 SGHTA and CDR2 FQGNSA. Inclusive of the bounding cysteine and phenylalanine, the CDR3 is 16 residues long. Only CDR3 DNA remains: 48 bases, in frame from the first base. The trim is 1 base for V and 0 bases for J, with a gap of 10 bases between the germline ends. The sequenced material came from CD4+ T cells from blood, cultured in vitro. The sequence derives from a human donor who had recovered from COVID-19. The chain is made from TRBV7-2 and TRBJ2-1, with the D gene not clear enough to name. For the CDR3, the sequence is CASSLGSRNSYNEQFF. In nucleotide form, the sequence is TGTGCCAGCAGCTTAGGGAGTAGGAACTCCTACAATGAGCAGTTCTTC.